What follows are 7 T cell receptor beta chains derived from one specimen sequenced in a study of blood T cell repertoires in COVID-19. Assay: immunoSEQ multiplex PCR; the TCRdb copy retains only in-frame clones and omits some. The repertoire holds approximately 170,000 clones, with about 88% as singletons. The specimen sequenced was peripheral blood. These receptors came from a young man who had recovered from COVID-19.

In regard to this clone: At one end, the junction sequence differs from germline, possibly due to a read error. This chain uses TRBV6-2 or TRBV6-3 with TRBJ2-1, with D uncertain. Germline V CDR1 and CDR2: MNHEY, SVGEGT. This CDR3 comprises 16 residues. This CDR3 reads CASGYSLRSSYNEQFF. CDR3 DNA: TGTGCCAGCGGTTACTCGCTAAGAAGCTCCTACAATGAGCAGTTCTTC.

The V and J genes are TRBV15 and TRBJ2-3; TRBD2 is a possible D gene (6 bases). The V gene's germline CDR1 is LNHNV and CDR2 YYDKDF (reference sequence). V was trimmed by 0 bases and J by 4 bases, leaving 11 bases between them. The CDR3 sequence is 15 residues long. The CDR3, as DNA: TGTGCCACCAGCAGAGACCGGGGGTGGGCAGATACGCAGTATTTT. Encoded protein: CATSRDRGWADTQYF.

The CDR3 spells CASSLFPLREGRGDTDTQYF. The CDR3, as DNA: TGCGCCAGCAGCCTATTTCCTTTGCGGGAGGGCAGGGGGGACACAGATACGCAGTATTTT. The chain employs TRBV5-1 and TRBJ2-3; 9 positions agree with TRBD2. The germline gives CDR1 SGHRS, CDR2 YFSETQ. V gave up 4 bases and J gave up 2 bases; unmatched junction bases: 20. The CDR3 runs 20 residues. The full variable domain, completed using reference TRBV5-1 and TRBJ2-3, is KAGVTQTPRYLIKTRGQQVTLSCSPISGHRSVSWYQQTPGQGLQFLFEYFSETQRNKGNFPGRFSGRQFSNSRSEMNVSTLELGDSALYLCASSLFPLREGRGDTDTQYFGPGTRLTVL.

This chain uses TRBV25-1 with TRBJ1-1; D is uncertain. Germline V lookup: CDR1 MGHDK, CDR2 SYGVNS. This CDR3 is 13 amino acids long. Trimming stripped 4 bases from V and 5 bases from J, with 11 bases between. The CDR3 DNA reads as TGTGCCAGCAGTGCCCCACAGTTTACTGAAGCTTTCTTT. Amino acid sequence: CASSAPQFTEAFF. Full variable domain (outside the CDR3, taken from reference TRBV25-1 and TRBJ1-1): EADIYQTPRYLVIGTGKKITLECSQTMGHDKMYWYQQDPGMELHLIHYSYGVNSTEKGDLSSESTVSRIRTEHFPLTLESARPSHTSQYLCASSAPQFTEAFFGQGTRLTVV.

The rearrangement links TRBV10-1 to TRBJ2-3; D is possibly TRBD2 (5 bases). The V and J ends lost 4 bases and 6 bases respectively, with 14 bases between them. The CDR3 spans 14 residues. Germline V gives CDR1 WNHNN, CDR2 SYGVQD (reference sequence). CDR3 loop: CASSGRVPGDTQYF. CDR3 in DNA: TGCGCCAGCAGTGGACGGGTGCCGGGGGATACGCAGTATTTT.

This chain links TRBV5-1 with TRBJ2-5; 7 bases are shared with TRBD1. Trimming took 4 bases from V and 0 from J; bases not matched to a gene: 6. CDR1 SGHRS and CDR2 YFSETQ come from the germline V gene. The CDR3 has 15 amino acids. CDR3 nucleotides: TGCGCCAGCAGCGGAGGCAGGGGGTACCAAGAGACCCAGTACTTC. Its translation is CASSGGRGYQETQYF.

For this clone: The junction shows a germline mismatch at one end, possibly a read error. The gene calls are TRBV12-3 or TRBV12-4 and TRBJ1-1; D ambiguous. The CDR3 is 10 residues long. The CDR3 bases are TGTGCCACCAGTGGAGCTGAAGCTTTCTTT. This codes for CATSGAEAFF.